This is a list of T cell receptor beta chains from one sample in a study of cytomegalovirus exposure and HLA in healthy donors. TCRdb's table, derived via immunoSEQ multiplex PCR, lists solely in-frame clones and lacks some. The sample shows 130,000 or so clones, about 70% of them seen only once. Specimen: PBMCs. The origin of the receptors is a woman between 40 and 50 years old in good health and CMV-seropositive. CDR3s include the opening cysteine and the closing phenylalanine or tryptophan. D genes are given only for firm matches. The size field is filled for only some rows; it gives once, few, many or a size class.

j_call clone_size v_call d_call cdr3_nt cdr3_aa
TRBJ2-7 few TRBV4-3 TRBD1 TGCGCCAGCAGCCAAGAATGGCAGGGGGTCGACGAGCAGTACTTC CASSQEWQGVDEQYF
TRBJ2-7 few TRBV5-1 TRBD1 TGCGCCAGCAGCTTAATCGGACAGGGGGGGACGGAGCAGTACTTC CASSLIGQGGTEQYF
TRBJ1-5 . TRBV28 TRBD1 TGTGCCAGCAGTTTATGGGGGACAGAAGGTCAGCCCCAGCATTTT CASSLWGTEGQPQHF
TRBJ2-7 . TRBV6-5 . TGTGCCAGCAGTTACAAGTATTCCGGGAGCTCCTACGAGCAGTACTTC CASSYKYSGSSYEQYF
TRBJ2-7 . TRBV5-1 TRBD1 TGCGCCAGCAGCTTGGGCACAGGGGGGACATCCTACGAGCAGTACTTC CASSLGTGGTSYEQYF
TRBJ2-2 few TRBV18 . TGTGCCAGCTCACCTTCCCTAGCAACCAACACCGGGGAGCTGTTTTTT CASSPSLATNTGELFF
TRBJ1-2 . TRBV10-3 TRBD1 TGTGCCATCAGTGTAGGGACAGTCCTCTATGGCTACACCTTC CAISVGTVLYGYTF
TRBJ1-2 . TRBV9 . TGTGCCAGCAGCTCCCGGGGGGGGGCAGGGATGCATGGCTACACCTTC CASSSRGGAGMHGYTF
TRBJ1-4 few TRBV6-5 . TGTGCCAGCAGCCTAGACCACGGACAAGAAAAACTGTTTTTT CASSLDHGQEKLFF
TRBJ2-5 . TRBV6-1 TRBD2 TGTGCCAGCAGAACCCTACGGGGGGGGGAAGAGACCCAGTACTTC CASRTLRGGEETQYF
TRBJ1-2 . TRBV2 TRBD1 TGTGCCAGCAGTGAAGTCACAGGGGACTATGGCTACACCTTC CASSEVTGDYGYTF
TRBJ2-7 . TRBV7-2 TRBD1 TGTGCCAGCAGCTTAGCGGTGGCGTATTACCGGGACAGCTACGAGCAGTACTTC CASSLAVAYYRDSYEQYF
TRBJ2-3 medium-sized TRBV6-4 TRBD1 TGTGCCAGCAGTGGGACAGGGGGCACAGATACGCAGTATTTT CASSGTGGTDTQYF
TRBJ2-7 . TRBV7-2 TRBD1 TGTGCCAGCAGCCCGGTGGCAGGGGGCTATACCTACGAGCAGTACTTC CASSPVAGGYTYEQYF
TRBJ1-5 once TRBV7-9 . TGTGCCAGCAGCTCAGTGGGGCAGGATCAGCCCCAGCATTTT CASSSVGQDQPQHF
TRBJ2-7 . TRBV5-6 TRBD1 TGTGCCAGCAGCCAGGGACAGGGGTTAATCTACGAGCAGTACTTC CASSQGQGLIYEQYF
TRBJ1-1 once TRBV4-3 . TGCGCCAGCAGCCAGGACGCGCAGGGTGGCACTGAAGCTTTCTTT CASSQDAQGGTEAFF